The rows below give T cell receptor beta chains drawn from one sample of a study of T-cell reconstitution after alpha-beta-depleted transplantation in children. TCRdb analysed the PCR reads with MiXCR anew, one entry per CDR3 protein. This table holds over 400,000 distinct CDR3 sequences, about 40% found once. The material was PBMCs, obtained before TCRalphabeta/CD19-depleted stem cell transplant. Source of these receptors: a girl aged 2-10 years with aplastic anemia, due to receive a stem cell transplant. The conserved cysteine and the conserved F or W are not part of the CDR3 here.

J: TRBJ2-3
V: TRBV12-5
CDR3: ASGSSGNFDTQY

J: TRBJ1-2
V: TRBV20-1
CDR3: SASPDGYT

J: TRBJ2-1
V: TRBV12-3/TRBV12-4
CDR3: ASSWGSSYNEQF

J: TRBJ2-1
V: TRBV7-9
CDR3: ASSLGDRVHEQF

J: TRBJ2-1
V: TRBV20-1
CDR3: SARAPKGPEQF

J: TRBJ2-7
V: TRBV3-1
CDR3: ASSQGGADYEQY

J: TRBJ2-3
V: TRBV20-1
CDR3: SAITRPLDTQY

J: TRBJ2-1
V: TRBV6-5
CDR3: ASSYDAGDEQF

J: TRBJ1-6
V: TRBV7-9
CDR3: ASSLARIGSSYNSPLH

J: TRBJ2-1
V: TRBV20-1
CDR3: SALSTSGSNEQF